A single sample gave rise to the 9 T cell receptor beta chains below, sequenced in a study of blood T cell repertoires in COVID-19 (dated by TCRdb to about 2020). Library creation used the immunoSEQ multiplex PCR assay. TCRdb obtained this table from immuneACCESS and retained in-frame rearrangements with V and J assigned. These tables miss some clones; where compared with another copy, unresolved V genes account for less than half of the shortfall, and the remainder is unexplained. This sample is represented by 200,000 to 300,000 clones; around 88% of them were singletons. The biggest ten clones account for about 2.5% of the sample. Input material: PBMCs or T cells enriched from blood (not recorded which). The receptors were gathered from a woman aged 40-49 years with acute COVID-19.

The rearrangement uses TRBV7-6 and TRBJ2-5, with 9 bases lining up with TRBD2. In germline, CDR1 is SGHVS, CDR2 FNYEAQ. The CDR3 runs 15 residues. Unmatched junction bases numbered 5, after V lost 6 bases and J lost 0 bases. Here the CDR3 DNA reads TGTGCCAGCAGTCCTAGCGGGATCAACCAAGAGACCCAGTACTTC. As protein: CASSPSGINQETQYF.

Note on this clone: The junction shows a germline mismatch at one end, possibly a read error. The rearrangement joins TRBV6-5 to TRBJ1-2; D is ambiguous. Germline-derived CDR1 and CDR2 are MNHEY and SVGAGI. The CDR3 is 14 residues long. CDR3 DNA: TGTGCCAGCAATTCTGGGCTGCCCGGCTATGGCTATACCTTC. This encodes CASNSGLPGYGYTF.

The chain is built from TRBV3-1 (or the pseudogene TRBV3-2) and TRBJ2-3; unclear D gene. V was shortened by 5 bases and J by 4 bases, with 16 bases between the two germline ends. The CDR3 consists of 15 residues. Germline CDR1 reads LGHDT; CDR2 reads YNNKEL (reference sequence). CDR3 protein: CASSSSHMLADTQYF. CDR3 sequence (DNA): TGTGCCAGCAGCTCGTCCCACATGCTAGCAGATACGCAGTATTTT.

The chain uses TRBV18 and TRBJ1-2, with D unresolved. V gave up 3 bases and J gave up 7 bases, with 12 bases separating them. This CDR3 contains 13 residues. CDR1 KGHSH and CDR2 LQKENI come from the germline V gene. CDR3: CASSPPLESGYTF. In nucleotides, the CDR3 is TGTGCCAGCTCACCTCCACTAGAGTCTGGCTACACCTTC.

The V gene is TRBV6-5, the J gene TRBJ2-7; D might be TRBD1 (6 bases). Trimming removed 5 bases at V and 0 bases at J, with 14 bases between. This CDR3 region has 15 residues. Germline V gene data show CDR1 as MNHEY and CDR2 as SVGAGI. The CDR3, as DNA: TGTGCCAGCAGTCTCGTGGGACACCCCTCCTACGAGCAGTACGTC. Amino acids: CASSLVGHPSYEQYV.

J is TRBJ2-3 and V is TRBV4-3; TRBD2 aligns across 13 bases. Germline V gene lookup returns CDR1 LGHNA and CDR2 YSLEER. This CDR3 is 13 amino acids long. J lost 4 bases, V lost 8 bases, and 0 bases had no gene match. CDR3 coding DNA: TGCGCCAGCGGACTAGCGGGAGCAGATACGCAGTATTTT. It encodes CASGLAGADTQYF.

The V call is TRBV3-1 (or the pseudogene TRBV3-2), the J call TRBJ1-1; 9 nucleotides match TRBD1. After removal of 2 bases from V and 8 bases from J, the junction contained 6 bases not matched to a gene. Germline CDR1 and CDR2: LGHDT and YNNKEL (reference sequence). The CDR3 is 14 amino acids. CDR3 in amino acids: CASSQRGQGSEAFF. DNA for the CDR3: TGTGCCAGCAGCCAAAGGGGACAGGGATCAGAAGCTTTCTTT.

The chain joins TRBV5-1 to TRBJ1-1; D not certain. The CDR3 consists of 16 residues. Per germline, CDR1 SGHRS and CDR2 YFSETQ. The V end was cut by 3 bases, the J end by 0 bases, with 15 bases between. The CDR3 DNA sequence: TGCGCCAGCAGCTATACTCGGGCGGGGATGAACACTGAAGCTTTCTTT. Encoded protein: CASSYTRAGMNTEAFF.

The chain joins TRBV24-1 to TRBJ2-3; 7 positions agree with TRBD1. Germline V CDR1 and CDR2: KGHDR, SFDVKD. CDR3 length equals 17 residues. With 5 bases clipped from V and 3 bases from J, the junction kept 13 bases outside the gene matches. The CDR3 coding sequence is TGTGCCACCAGTGTCGGACGGACAGGTTGGGGGACAGATACGCAGTATTTT. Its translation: CATSVGRTGWGTDTQYF.